A selection of T cell receptor beta chains follows, all from one sample in a study of blood T cell repertoires in COVID-19. TCRdb's copy holds only in-frame clones and misses some; the assay was immunoSEQ multiplex PCR. The table includes roughly 120,000 clones, around 77% detected once. The specimen was peripheral blood. These receptors originate from a human donor in a cohort sampled during active COVID-19. Both conserved end residues are part of each CDR3. The D gene is left open where the match is weak. Rows may omit the clone size; those that give it use once, few, many or a size class.

>13|.|TRBJ2-2|TRBV9|.
TGTGCCAGCAGCCCCCCGGGGACCGGGGAGCTGTTTTTT
CASSPPGTGELFF
>14|.|TRBJ2-2|TRBV28|.
TGTGCCAGCAGTTTACCAACAGGGACCGGGGAGCTGTTTTTT
CASSLPTGTGELFF
>14|.|TRBJ2-7|TRBV4-1|TRBD1
TGCGCCAGCAGCCACGGGACAGGGCTCTACGAGCAGTACTTC
CASSHGTGLYEQYF
>14|few|TRBJ2-7|TRBV18|.
TGTGCCAGCTCCCAAGTTGACAGACCCTACGAGCAGTACTTC
CASSQVDRPYEQYF
>13|.|TRBJ1-4|TRBV6-5|.
TGTGCCACAGCTTGGGGCAGAGGTGAAAAACTGTTTTTT
CATAWGRGEKLFF
>16|.|TRBJ2-3|TRBV2|.
TGTGCCAGCAGTTCACCGGGACTGGGTGGAGCAGATACGCAGTATTTT
CASSSPGLGGADTQYF
>15|.|TRBJ1-3|TRBV11-2|TRBD1
TGTGCCAGCAGCTACAGGGGGCGGGCTGGAAACACCATATATTTT
CASSYRGRAGNTIYF
>17|.|TRBJ1-1|TRBV11-2|TRBD1
TGTGCCAGCAGCTCGAGGGGAACAGGGGATAGGAACACTGAAGCTTTCTTT
CASSSRGTGDRNTEAFF
>15|.|TRBJ1-2|TRBV14|.
TGTGCCAGCAGCCCATGGGCAGGGATTGACTATGGCTACACCTTC
CASSPWAGIDYGYTF
>15|once|TRBJ2-5|TRBV11-3|TRBD1
TGTGCCAGCAGCTTAGCAGGGGGCTTCCAAGAGACCCAGTACTTC
CASSLAGGFQETQYF
>13|.|TRBJ2-3|TRBV7-2|.
TGTGCCAGCAGCTTACAGCGTACAGATACGCAGTATTTT
CASSLQRTDTQYF
>16|once|TRBJ2-7|TRBV28|TRBD1
TGTGCCAGCAGCCCAAGAGCAGGTGACAGGGGCCACGAGCAGTACTTC
CASSPRAGDRGHEQYF
>15|.|TRBJ2-7|TRBV6-6|.
TGTGCCAGCAGTTACTCGACCCGCTCGAAGGGGGAGCAGTACTTC
CASSYSTRSKGEQYF
>13|few|TRBJ2-7|TRBV2|TRBD1
TGTGCCAGCAGGGGGGGGACAGGGGACGAGCAGTACTTC
CASRGGTGDEQYF
>17|.|TRBJ2-7|TRBV11-2|TRBD2
TGTGCCAGCTCTTTGGAAGAGGGGACTAGCGGGGAGTACGAGCAGTACTTC
CASSLEEGTSGEYEQYF
>13|.|TRBJ2-7|TRBV5-1|.
TGCGCCAGCAGCTTGGAGGGGGTCTACGAGCAGTACTTC
CASSLEGVYEQYF
>15|.|TRBJ2-7|TRBV28|TRBD1
TGTGCCAGCAGTTTAAGGACAGGGGGCCGCAACGAGCAGTACTTC
CASSLRTGGRNEQYF
>15|.|TRBJ2-7|TRBV7-9|.
TGTGCCAGCAGCAGGACAGATCAAATTTCCTACGAGCAGTACTTC
CASSRTDQISYEQYF
>17|.|TRBJ2-1|TRBV4-1|TRBD2
TGCGCCAGCAGCGACGGACTAGCGGGGGGGCTCGACAATGAGCAGTTCTTC
CASSDGLAGGLDNEQFF
>14|.|TRBJ1-1|TRBV6-2/TRBV6-3|.
TGTGCCAGCAGTTTCGCGACAGAAAACACTGAAGCTTTCTTT
CASSFATENTEAFF
>15|.|TRBJ1-1|TRBV2|.
TGTGCCAGCAGTGCTCAGTGGGGGGAGGACACTGAAGCTTTCTTT
CASSAQWGEDTEAFF
>14|.|TRBJ2-7|TRBV27|.
TGTGCCAGCAGTTTATCCGGACAGCTTTACGAGCAGTACTTC
CASSLSGQLYEQYF
>14|.|TRBJ1-1|TRBV15|.
TGTGCCACCAGCAGACCGGGAGCGAACACTGAAGCTTTCTTT
CATSRPGANTEAFF
>14|.|TRBJ1-5|TRBV11-2|TRBD1
TGTGCCAGCAGCTTAGACAGGGGGTTTCAGCCCCAGCATTTT
CASSLDRGFQPQHF
>15|few|TRBJ1-6|TRBV7-2|TRBD1
TGTGCCAGCAGCTTAGGCAGGGGGCACGATTCACCCCTCCACTTT
CASSLGRGHDSPLHF
>14|.|TRBJ2-7|TRBV20-1|TRBD2
TGCAGTGCTAGTGGGCGGGGGGGCCTGTACGAGCAGTACTTC
CSASGRGGLYEQYF
>14|.|TRBJ2-7|TRBV28|.
TGTGCCAGCAGTGCTTCCGGGAGATCCTACGAGCAGTACTTC
CASSASGRSYEQYF
>17|.|TRBJ2-7|TRBV6-2/TRBV6-3|TRBD2
TGTGCCAGCAGTTACCCGACTAGCGGGGGACCCAAATACGAGCAGTACTTC
CASSYPTSGGPKYEQYF
>14|.|TRBJ1-2|TRBV19|.
TGTGCCAGTAGAGATCCGTGGGAGGTAGATGGCTACACCTTC
CASRDPWEVDGYTF
>14|.|TRBJ1-2|TRBV6-2/TRBV6-3|TRBD1
TGTGCCAGCAGCGCGACAGGGGCACACTATGGCTACACCTTC
CASSATGAHYGYTF
>12|.|TRBJ1-6|TRBV7-9|.
TGTGCCAGCAGCTTTGGAGATTCACCCCTCCACTTT
CASSFGDSPLHF
>15|.|TRBJ2-7|TRBV27|TRBD1
TGTGCCAGCAGCCAGGGACAGGGCGAGTGGAACGAGCAGTACTTC
CASSQGQGEWNEQYF
>14|.|TRBJ1-4|TRBV6-5|TRBD1
TGTGCCAGCAGGGCCGGGACAGCCAATGAAAAACTGTTTTTT
CASRAGTANEKLFF
>13|.|TRBJ2-7|TRBV30|.
TGTGCCTCCCGGCGGGGTTCCTCGGACGAGCAGTACTTC
CASRRGSSDEQYF
>14|.|TRBJ2-7|TRBV11-2|.
TGTGCCAGCAGCTTATATGACAGCCACTACGAGCAGTACTTC
CASSLYDSHYEQYF
>16|.|TRBJ1-1|TRBV10-3|.
TGTGCCATCACCACGCCCGGAGAAGGGGAGAACACTGAAGCTTTCTTT
CAITTPGEGENTEAFF
>15|.|TRBJ1-5|TRBV10-3|.
TGTGCCATCAGCCTCGAGGGGGGGACCAATCAGCCCCAGCATTTT
CAISLEGGTNQPQHF
>14|.|TRBJ2-7|TRBV28|TRBD1
TGTGCCAGCAGCCAAACAGGGGCGGCCTACGAGCAGTACTTC
CASSQTGAAYEQYF
>15|.|TRBJ1-2|TRBV30|.
TGTGCCTGGGAACGGCGAAATCTAGCTAACTATGGCTACACCTTC
CAWERRNLANYGYTF
>14|.|TRBJ2-7|TRBV6-5|TRBD2
TGTGCCAGCAGTCACGGGAGGGACGCGTACGAGCAGTACTTC
CASSHGRDAYEQYF
>17|.|TRBJ1-1|TRBV7-2|.
TGTGCCAGCAGCTTAGAGGCGGCCCTAAAACCAAACACTGAAGCTTTCTTT
CASSLEAALKPNTEAFF
>14|.|TRBJ1-2|TRBV6-6|.
TGTGCCAGCAGTTACTCCCCAGGGTACGATGGCTACACCTTC
CASSYSPGYDGYTF
>13|.|TRBJ1-2|TRBV3-1/TRBV3-2|.
TGTGCCCCCAGGGAAGGGTCCAGCTATGGCTACACCTTC
CAPREGSSYGYTF
>13|.|TRBJ1-1|TRBV25-1|.
TGTGCCAGCAGTCCCCGAGGGTACACTGAAGCTTTCTTT
CASSPRGYTEAFF
>16|few|TRBJ1-2|TRBV9|.
TGTGCCAGCAGCGTAGCTTCGCACAGAGCTAACTATGGCTACACCTTC
CASSVASHRANYGYTF
>15|.|TRBJ1-2|TRBV19|TRBD1
TGTGCCAGTAGCGGGACAGGGGTAAATGATTATGGCTACACCTTC
CASSGTGVNDYGYTF
>16|once|TRBJ2-5|TRBV24-1|TRBD2
TGTGCCACCAGTGATACACGAGCGGGGAGACAAGAGACCCAGTACTTC
CATSDTRAGRQETQYF
>14|.|TRBJ2-7|TRBV2|.
TGTGCCAGCAGCCGTCGGCTGGGAGCCTACGAGCAGTACTTC
CASSRRLGAYEQYF
>13|.|TRBJ1-5|TRBV5-1|.
TGCGCCAGCAGCTTAGCTGAGGATCAGCCCCAGCATTTT
CASSLAEDQPQHF
>11|.|TRBJ2-5|TRBV4-2|.
TGTGCCAGCAAGGGGGGGGAGACCCAGTACTTC
CASKGGETQYF
>15|.|TRBJ2-5|TRBV6-2/TRBV6-3|TRBD2
TGTGCCAGCAGTGGGACTAGCGGGGGGCAAGAGACCCAGTACTTC
CASSGTSGGQETQYF
>15|.|TRBJ1-2|TRBV25-1|.
TGTGCCAGCAGTGAATTAGGTCAGGGGAGCTATGGCTACACCTTC
CASSELGQGSYGYTF
>16|.|TRBJ1-6|TRBV10-2|.
TGCGCCAGCAGTGAGGGGACTAGCTCCTATAATTCACCCCTCCACTTT
CASSEGTSSYNSPLHF
>16|.|TRBJ2-7|TRBV11-3|.
TGTGCCAGCAGCTTAGATGGCCGGAATCAGGCCTACGAGCAGTACTTC
CASSLDGRNQAYEQYF
>14|.|TRBJ2-2|TRBV6-5|.
TGTGCCAGCAGTTACAGACTCCTCACCGGGGAGCTGTTTTTT
CASSYRLLTGELFF
>15|.|TRBJ1-1|TRBV10-2|.
TGCGCCAGCAGTCCGTGGGCGGGGGAGAACACTGAAGCTTTCTTT
CASSPWAGENTEAFF
>11|.|TRBJ1-1|TRBV20-1|.
TGCAGTGCTAGAGATCCGTTTGAAGCTTTCTTT
CSARDPFEAFF
>13|.|TRBJ2-7|TRBV7-2|.
TGTGCCAGCTCGGAGAGCGGAGGCTACGAGCAGTACTTC
CASSESGGYEQYF
>12|.|TRBJ2-7|TRBV28|TRBD2
TGTGCCAGCAGCCCGGGACTATACGAGCAGTACTTC
CASSPGLYEQYF